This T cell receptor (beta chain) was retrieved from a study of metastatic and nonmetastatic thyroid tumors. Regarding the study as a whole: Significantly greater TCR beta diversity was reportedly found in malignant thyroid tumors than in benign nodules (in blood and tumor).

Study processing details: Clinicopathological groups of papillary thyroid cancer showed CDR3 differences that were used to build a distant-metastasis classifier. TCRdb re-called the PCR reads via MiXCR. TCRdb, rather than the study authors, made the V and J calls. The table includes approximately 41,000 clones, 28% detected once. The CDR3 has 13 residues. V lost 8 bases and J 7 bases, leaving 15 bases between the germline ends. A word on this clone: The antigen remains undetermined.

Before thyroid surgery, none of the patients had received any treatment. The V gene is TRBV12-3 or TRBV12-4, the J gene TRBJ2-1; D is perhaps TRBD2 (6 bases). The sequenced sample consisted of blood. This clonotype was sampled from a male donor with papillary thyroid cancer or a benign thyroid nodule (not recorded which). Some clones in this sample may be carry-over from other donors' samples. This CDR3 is CASLLEGLNEQFF. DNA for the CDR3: TGTGCCAGCCTCCTGGAGGGCCTTAATGAGCAGTTCTTC.